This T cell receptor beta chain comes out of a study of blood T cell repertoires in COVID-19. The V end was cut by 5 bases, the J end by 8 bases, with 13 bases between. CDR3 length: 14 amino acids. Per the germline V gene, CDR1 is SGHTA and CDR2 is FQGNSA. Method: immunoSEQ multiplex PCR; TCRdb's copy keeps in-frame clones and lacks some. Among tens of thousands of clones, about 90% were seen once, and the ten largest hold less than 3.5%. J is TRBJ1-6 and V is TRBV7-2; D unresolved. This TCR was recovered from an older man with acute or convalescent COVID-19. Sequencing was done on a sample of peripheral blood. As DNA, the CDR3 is TGTGCCAGCAGCGCGGGCCGGGGAGATTCACCCCTCCACTTT. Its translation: CASSAGRGDSPLHF.